The T cell receptor (beta chain) described here comes from a study of CD8 T cells in ankylosing spondylitis. Study outcomes and limitations: The study looked at matched synovial fluid samples from ankylosing spondylitis patients. Disease-linked clones were reported to be significantly enriched there. Ankylosing spondylitis blood appeared to be characterized by a TCR beta motif of under ten highly homologous variants. Earlier authors reported some of these motif variants in reactive arthritis synovial fluid and blood.

Quantitative molecular-barcoded 5'-RACE generated the TCR beta libraries. TCRdb reprocessed the 5' RACE reads via MiXCR and lists one record per CDR3 protein. The table shows about 200,000 distinct CDR3 sequences, with around a quarter occurring only once. About this clonotype itself: What it binds is not known.

The sample consisted of blood, either unsorted or a sorted T cell fraction (not recorded which). This clonotype was obtained from a male donor with ankylosing spondylitis or in good health (not recorded which).

CDR3 in DNA: TGCGCCAGCAGCGACCGTGGTGGGAGCTCCTACGAGCAGTACTTC. Protein product: CASSDRGGSSYEQYF. The rearrangement links TRBV5-1 to TRBJ2-7; a possible D gene is TRBD2 (5 bases). This CDR3 is 15 amino acids long. Trimming took 4 bases from V and 0 from J, leaving 14 bases between them. The germline V gene has CDR1 SGHRS and CDR2 YFSETQ.